The 18 T cell receptor beta chains listed next were all sequenced from one sample in a study of T cell changes during pregnancy in multiple sclerosis. Here immunoSEQ multiplex PCR was the method, and the copy in TCRdb shows in-frame clones only, minus some. This sample has about 8,500 clones, with 87% found just once. Sequencing used CD8+ T cells from peripheral blood mononuclear cells, obtained in the first trimester of pregnancy. Source of these receptors: a female donor in good health, enrolled as a control in a pregnancy study.

The chain links TRBV6-1 to TRBJ2-1; 10 nucleotides match TRBD2. CDR3 length equals 15 residues. Germline assignment: CDR1 MNHNS and CDR2 SASEGT. V gave up 8 bases and J gave up 8 bases; unmatched junction bases: 12. The CDR3 protein is CASQPDLAGVDEQFF. CDR3 DNA: TGTGCCAGCCAACCGGACCTAGCGGGAGTGGATGAGCAGTTCTTC.

The chain is built from TRBV5-7 and TRBJ2-1, with D possibly being TRBD2 (6 bases). Being an ORF, TRBV5-7 has a function that is uncertain. The CDR3 loop spans 12 amino acids. V lost 3 bases to trimming and J lost 7 bases, with 8 bases between them. The CDR3 loop reads CASSCRGNEQFF. As DNA, the CDR3 is TGTGCCAGCAGCTGTCGGGGGAATGAGCAGTTCTTC.

The chain recombines TRBV21-1 with TRBJ2-5; no DNA check was done on the table's D call, TRBD2. TRBV21-1 is recorded as a pseudogene. The CDR3 totals 16 residues. The CDR3 nucleotides are TGTGCCAGCAGCATCCATCTGCGGTCGGGGGGAGAGACCCAGTACTTC. The encoded protein is CASSIHLRSGGETQYF.

The chain recombines TRBV28 with TRBJ1-5, with 7 bases that match TRBD1. Germline CDR1 is MDHEN and CDR2 is SYDVKM. The CDR3 runs to 15 residues. Germline trimming cut 2 bases from V and 5 bases from J; bases unmatched to any gene: 6. CDR3 in amino acids: CASSLIGTADQPQHF. The DNA of the CDR3 is TGTGCCAGCAGTTTAATTGGGACAGCGGATCAGCCCCAGCATTTT.

This clone occurred once. The chain recombines TRBV27 with TRBJ2-1, with D maybe TRBD1 (6 bases). V shed 2 bases and J shed 5 bases, with 16 bases lying between them. This CDR3 spans 16 amino acids. Germline V gene lookup returns CDR1 MNHEY and CDR2 SMNVEV (reference sequence). The CDR3 is CASSLAQGRTNNEQFF. The CDR3, as DNA: TGTGCCAGCAGTTTAGCCCAGGGGAGAACCAACAATGAGCAGTTCTTC.

The chain uses TRBV28 and TRBJ1-4; TRBD1 matches at 10 bases. The germline V gene encodes CDR1 MDHEN and CDR2 SYDVKM. With V trimmed by 5 bases and J by 10 bases, 7 bases remained unmatched. This CDR3 has 14 amino acids. The CDR3 spells CASSLGQGMVKLFF. CDR3 in DNA: TGTGCCAGCAGTCTGGGACAGGGGATGGTAAAACTGTTTTTT.

The chain employs TRBV27 and TRBJ2-7, with D perhaps matching TRBD2 (6 bases). The CDR3 has 14 amino acids. Germline CDR1 is MNHEY and CDR2 is SMNVEV (reference sequence). Trimming shortened V by 5 bases and J by 0 bases, and 11 bases separated the two germline ends. Here the CDR3 DNA reads TGTGCCAGCAGTACCCACGGGAGCTCCTACGAGCAGTACTTC. It translates to CASSTHGSSYEQYF.

The chain recombines TRBV6-4 with TRBJ2-2; the match to TRBD1 covers 9 bases. CDR3 length equals 16 residues. V was pared by 8 bases and J by 4 bases, with 11 bases of the junction left unmatched. The germline V gene has CDR1 MRHNA and CDR2 SNTAGT. CDR3 sequence (DNA): TGTGCCAGCTCCTGGGACAGGGACAGAAGCACCGGGGAGCTGTTTTTT. Translation: CASSWDRDRSTGELFF.

This clone came up once. The chain combines TRBV11-2 with TRBJ1-1; 10 bases line up with TRBD1. Trimming removed 5 bases from V and 11 bases from J; junction bases left unmatched: 8. CDR1 and CDR2 from the germline V gene are SGHAT and FQNNGV. This CDR3 spans 13 amino acids. In DNA, the CDR3 is TGTGCCAGCAGCACCGGACAGGGGGTTTTGGCTTTCTTT. This sequence encodes CASSTGQGVLAFF.

The genes are TRBV5-1 and TRBJ1-1, with 9 bases matching TRBD1. Looked up from germline, CDR1 is SGHRS and CDR2 is YFSETQ. The trim removed 5 bases at V and 4 bases at J, leaving 6 bases unmatched. This CDR3 contains 14 residues. As DNA, the CDR3 is TGCGCCAGCAGTGGGGGACAGGGAATCACTGAAGCTTTCTTT. Amino acids: CASSGGQGITEAFF.

The rearrangement links TRBV19 to TRBJ2-2, with D unclear. The V gene lost 4 bases and the J gene lost 7 bases, with 4 bases spanning the gap. The CDR3 totals 11 residues. Germline V gene lookup returns CDR1 LNHDA and CDR2 SQIVND (reference sequence). In DNA form, the CDR3 reads TGTGCCAGTAGTACCTTCGGGGAGCTGTTTTTT. Translation: CASSTFGELFF.

This clone was recorded a few times. The chain recombines TRBV29-1 with TRBJ1-2; tentatively, D is TRBD1 (5 bases). In germline, CDR1 is SQVTM, CDR2 ANQGSEA. This CDR3 comprises 12 residues. The germline V and J ends were trimmed by 7 bases and 4 bases, with 13 bases remaining between them. As DNA, the CDR3 is TGCAGCGCGGGGGGGAGCTTCTATGGCTACACCTTC. Its translation: CSAGGSFYGYTF.

This clone was observed a few times. CDR3 nucleotides: TGTGCCAGCAGCTTAGATAGCAGCGGCTATGGCTACACCTTC. Its protein product is CASSLDSSGYGYTF. The chain uses TRBV7-9 and TRBJ1-2, with unresolved D. V was cut by 1 base and J by 4 bases, with 10 bases left in between. The CDR3 contains 14 residues. Germline CDR1 reads SEHNR; CDR2 reads FQNEAQ (reference sequence).

This clone was detected once. The chain carries TRBV28 and TRBJ2-1; tentative D call: TRBD1 (5 bases). This CDR3 has 16 residues. In germline, CDR1 is MDHEN, CDR2 SYDVKM. V was trimmed by 7 bases and J by 0 bases, leaving 16 bases between them. CDR3 loop: CASTPGQANSYNEQFF. CDR3 nucleotide sequence: TGTGCCAGCACCCCTGGACAAGCGAACTCCTACAATGAGCAGTTCTTC. The entire variable domain, with the rest obtained from reference TRBV28 and TRBJ2-1, is as follows: DVKVTQSSRYLVKRTGEKVFLECVQDMDHENMFWYRQDPGLGLRLIYFSYDVKMKEKGDIPEGYSVSREKKERFSLILESASTNQTSMYLCASTPGQANSYNEQFFGPGTRLTVL.

The chain recombines TRBV6-5 with TRBJ1-3, with 8 nucleotides matching TRBD1. The CDR3 length is 15 residues. J was trimmed by 0 bases and V by 5 bases; bases with no gene match: 3. Germline assignment: CDR1 MNHEY and CDR2 SVGAGI. DNA of the CDR3: TGTGCCAGCAGTACAGGGGGATCCTCTGGAAACACCATATATTTT. This sequence encodes CASSTGGSSGNTIYF.

The chain combines TRBV7-6 with TRBJ1-2; tentatively, D is TRBD1 (6 bases). V lost 5 bases, J lost 3 bases, and 13 bases lay in between. The CDR3 length is 14 residues. Germline V CDR1 and CDR2: SGHVS, FNYEAQ. CDR3 nucleotide sequence: TGTGCCAGCAGCAATACAGGGAACTACTATGGCTACACCTTC. Its translation: CASSNTGNYYGYTF.

The chain is built from TRBV27 and TRBJ2-1; D remains ambiguous. The V gene's germline CDR1 is MNHEY and CDR2 SMNVEV (reference sequence). The CDR3 has 15 residues. The V and J ends lost 6 bases and 5 bases respectively, with 17 bases between them. CDR3 amino acids: CASSHGSHTNNEQFF. CDR3 coding DNA: TGTGCCAGCAGCCACGGTAGCCACACCAACAATGAGCAGTTCTTC.

The J gene is TRBJ1-1, the V gene TRBV19; possible D gene TRBD1, 5 bases. Germline V lookup: CDR1 LNHDA, CDR2 SQIVND (reference sequence). Trimming removed 6 bases from V and 1 base from J, with 9 bases in between. This CDR3 has 13 residues. DNA of the CDR3: TGTGCCAGTAGGGGGCTGGGGAACACTGAAGCTTTCTTT. Protein sequence: CASRGLGNTEAFF.